Here is one TCR beta chain with its context. Its antigen is unidentified. This specimen belongs to a study of cytomegalovirus exposure and HLA in healthy donors. The PCR ran on 60 Vbeta and 13 Jbeta primers. TCRdb's copy holds only in-frame clones and misses some; the assay was immunoSEQ multiplex PCR. The table records under 130,000 clones, around four fifths of them present only once. The CDR3 sequence is 16 residues long. V shed 3 bases, J shed 2 bases, and the junction held 3 bases outside the gene matches. Germline-derived CDR1 and CDR2 are SGDLS and YYNGEE. General study points: Rates of TCR association differed by HLA locus in a later analysis, with DRB1 highest and HLA-C lowest.

This clonotype was obtained from a middle-aged woman in good health and CMV-seropositive. The V call is TRBV9, the J call TRBJ2-1; 12 nucleotides agree with TRBD1. The sample was PBMCs. The CDR3 here is CASSGRDRGPYNEQFF. DNA for the CDR3: TGTGCCAGCAGCGGTCGGGACAGGGGGCCCTACAATGAGCAGTTCTTC.